This T cell receptor (beta chain) appears in the sequencing data of a study of breast tumors, draining lymph nodes, adjacent tissues. A single record per CDR3 protein comes from TCRdb applying MiXCR to the multiplex PCR reads. The data contain 150,000 to 200,000 distinct CDR3 sequences, around 33% of them singletons. This clonotype was found once. V lost 10 bases and J lost 1; bases outside the gene matches: 5. The germline CDR1 and CDR2 sequences are ENHRY and SYGVKD. CDR3 length: 15 amino acids. Axillary draining lymph nodes of breast cancer patients supplied the node samples. The sequenced sample was axillary lymph node tissue. The receptor comes from a female donor with breast cancer. Some clones in this sample may be carry-over from other donors' samples. The chain carries TRBV10-3 and TRBJ2-2; 11 bases line up with TRBD2. The CDR3 bases are TGTGCCACACTAGCGGGGGCAGGGAACACCGGGGAGCTGTTTTTT. This sequence encodes CATLAGAGNTGELFF.